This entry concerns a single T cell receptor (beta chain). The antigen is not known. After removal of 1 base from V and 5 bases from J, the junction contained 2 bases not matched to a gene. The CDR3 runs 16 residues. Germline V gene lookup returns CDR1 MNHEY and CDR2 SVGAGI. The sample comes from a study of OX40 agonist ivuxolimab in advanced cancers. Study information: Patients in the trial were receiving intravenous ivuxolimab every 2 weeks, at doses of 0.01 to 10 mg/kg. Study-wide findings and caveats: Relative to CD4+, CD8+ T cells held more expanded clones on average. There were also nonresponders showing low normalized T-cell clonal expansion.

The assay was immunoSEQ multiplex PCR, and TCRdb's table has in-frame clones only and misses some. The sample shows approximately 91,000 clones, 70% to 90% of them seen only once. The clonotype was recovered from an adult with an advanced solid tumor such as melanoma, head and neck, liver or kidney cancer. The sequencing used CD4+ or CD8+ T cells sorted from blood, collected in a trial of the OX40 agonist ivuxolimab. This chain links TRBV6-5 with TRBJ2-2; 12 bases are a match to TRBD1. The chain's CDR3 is CASSYLGQGATGELFF. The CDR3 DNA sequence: TGTGCCAGCAGTTACTTGGGACAGGGGGCGACCGGGGAGCTGTTTTTT.